This T cell receptor (beta chain) was retrieved from a study of T cells in pancreatic ductal adenocarcinoma. Study-wide findings and caveats: Blood had more productive templates and 6 to 9-fold more unique clonotypes than tumor. Mean clonality was around 0.1 in tumors and 0.065 to 0.075 in blood, not significantly different. Enrichment of CD45RO+ effector over naive T cells in tumors may bias clonality.

Sequencing used immunoSEQ multiplex PCR; TCRdb keeps in-frame clones, though not all of them. The table lists 30,000 or so clones, just over 90% of them singletons. Germline CDR1 reads SGHTA; CDR2 reads FQGNSA. V was shortened by 1 base and J by 9 bases, with 19 bases between the two germline ends. There are 15 residues in the CDR3. Points on this clone: The antigen remains undetermined.

Selected pancreatic ductal adenocarcinoma patients had undergone surgery without neoadjuvant therapy. The chain recombines TRBV7-2 with TRBJ2-7; tentatively, D is TRBD2 (5 bases). The TCR comes from a human donor with pancreatic ductal adenocarcinoma. Sequenced input: PBMCs. In DNA, the CDR3 is TGTGCCAGCAGCTTAGGGGCGGGTCCCCCTCGGGGGCAGTACTTC. Translated: CASSLGAGPPRGQYF. Supplemented by reference TRBV7-2 and TRBJ2-7, the full variable domain reads GAGVSQSPSNKVTEKGKDVELRCDPISGHTALYWYRQSLGQGLEFLIYFQGNSAPDKSGLPSDRFSAERTGGSVSTLTIQRTQQEDSAVYLCASSLGAGPPRGQYFGPGTRLTVT.